Following are 14 T cell receptor beta chains from one sample sequenced in a study of T cells in Graves' hyperthyroidism and ophthalmopathy. Amplification yielded TCR beta CDR3 regions, with RNA transcripts as the source. With the HTBI primer set, the TCR CDR3 went through a first round of RT-PCR. Each CDR3 protein gets one entry after TCRdb re-called the multiplex PCR reads with MiXCR. The repertoire holds a few hundred thousand distinct CDR3 sequences, just over 45% seen once, with approximately 8.4% in the top ten. The sequenced sample was peripheral blood or thyroid tissue (not recorded which). Receptors originate from a young woman with Graves' hyperthyroidism.

J is TRBJ2-1 and V is TRBV9; TRBD2 agrees at 9 bases. This CDR3 region has 16 residues. The trim removed 3 bases at V and 6 bases at J, leaving 10 bases unmatched. Germline loops: CDR1 SGDLS, CDR2 YYNGEE. CDR3 region: CASSARLAGVSNEQFF. The CDR3 coding sequence is TGTGCCAGCAGCGCACGATTAGCGGGAGTGAGCAATGAGCAGTTCTTC.

The V call is TRBV24-1, the J call TRBJ1-2; the D gene is possibly TRBD1 (6 bases). The V gene's germline CDR1 is KGHDR and CDR2 SFDVKD. CDR3 length: 17 amino acids. The V and J ends lost 4 bases and 8 bases respectively, with 25 bases between them. The DNA for the CDR3 is TGTGCCACCAGTGACAGGGACAATGAGCAGGGAGGTGACGGCTACACCTTC. Its protein product is CATSDRDNEQGGDGYTF.

The sample holds many counts of this clonotype. V gene TRBV10-3 combines with J gene TRBJ2-3, with a possible D match to TRBD2 (6 bases). This CDR3 comprises 18 residues. CDR1 and CDR2 (germline): ENHRY, SYGVKD. V was shortened by 0 bases and J by 2 bases, with 18 bases between the two germline ends. The CDR3 sequence is CAISESSPPSAFTDTQYF. The CDR3 DNA is TGTGCCATCAGTGAGTCGAGTCCGCCTAGCGCCTTCACAGATACGCAGTATTTT.

This clonotype was observed many times. J is TRBJ2-7 and V is TRBV2; 7 bases fit TRBD1. Germline V gene sequence: CDR1 SNHLY, CDR2 FYNNEI. This CDR3 contains 14 residues. The CDR3 is CAGAVWDSTYEQYF. CDR3 DNA sequence: TGTGCAGGCGCGGTCTGGGACAGCACCTACGAGCAGTACTTC.

This clonotype was detected only a few times. The chain joins TRBV30 to TRBJ2-7; 7 nucleotides match TRBD1. Germline lookup yields CDR1 GTSNPN and CDR2 SVGIG (reference sequence). The CDR3 runs to 15 residues. V lost 4 bases and J lost 4; bases outside the gene matches: 13. For the CDR3, the DNA is TGTGCCTGGACCGGAATCGACAGGGTCCCTTACGAGCAGTACTTC. Encoded protein: CAWTGIDRVPYEQYF.

This clonotype was picked up many times. The rearrangement links TRBV15 to TRBJ1-1; perhaps TRBD1 as D (5 bases). CDR3 length: 16 residues. V shed 5 bases and J shed 0 bases, with 16 bases lying between them. The germline CDR1 and CDR2 sequences are LNHNV and YYDKDF (reference sequence). CDR3 DNA sequence: TGTGCCACCAGCGGACGAGACAGTTCTCTGAACACTGAAGCTTTCTTT. This translates into CATSGRDSSLNTEAFF.

This clonotype has ten or more counts. The chain uses TRBV12-3 or TRBV12-4 and TRBJ2-7; the D is unclear. Trimming took 6 bases from V and 1 from J, leaving 10 bases between them. This CDR3 is 13 amino acids long. Here the CDR3 reads CASSPVRSYEQYF. In DNA form, the CDR3 reads TGTGCCAGCAGCCCGGTGCGGTCCTACGAGCAGTACTTC.

This clonotype has ten or more counts. V gene TRBV18 combines with J gene TRBJ1-1; unclear D gene. Germline CDR1 is KGHSH and CDR2 is LQKENI. Trimming removed 5 bases from V and 0 bases from J, with 4 bases in between. The CDR3 length is 12 residues. The CDR3 reads CASSIVNTEAFF. The CDR3 DNA reads TGTGCCAGCTCAATAGTGAACACTGAAGCTTTCTTT.

This clonotype was counted a single time. V gene TRBV7-6 combines with J gene TRBJ2-5, with 9 nucleotides matching TRBD2. Germline V CDR1 and CDR2: SGHVS, FNYEAQ. This CDR3 contains 14 residues. V was clipped by 4 bases and J by 4 bases; unmatched bases: 4. This CDR3 is CASSSILAGETQYF. In DNA form, the CDR3 reads TGTGCCAGCAGCTCTATACTAGCGGGAGAGACCCAGTACTTC.

The genes are TRBV29-1 and TRBJ2-7, with 13 bases aligning to TRBD2. Germline assignment: CDR1 SQVTM and CDR2 ANQGSEA. J lost 6 bases, V lost 6 bases, and 5 bases had no gene match. The CDR3 totals 13 residues. As DNA, the CDR3 is TGCAGCGTCGGCGGACTAGCGGGAGTCGAGCAGTACTTC. As protein: CSVGGLAGVEQYF.

In the case of this clonotype: Germline is not matched at one junction end, which may reflect a read error. The chain uses TRBV12-3 or TRBV12-4 and TRBJ2-7; the D gene is possibly TRBD1 (7 bases). This CDR3 is built from 17 residues. For the CDR3, the DNA is TGTGCCAGCAGTTTAGGGGGGGCAGGGGGAATTGCCTACAAGCAGTACTTC. Translated: CASSLGGAGGIAYKQYF.

This clonotype has a count of ten or more. The CDR3 sequence: CASSSSGLSYEQYF. Written as DNA, the CDR3 is TGTGCCAGCAGTTCTTCTGGACTTTCCTACGAGCAGTACTTC. This chain uses TRBV12-3 or TRBV12-4 with TRBJ2-7, with a tentative D call TRBD2 (5 bases). There are 14 residues in the CDR3. Between the trimmed V and J ends, which lost 4 bases and 1 base, there was a span of 11 bases.

The rearrangement uses TRBV29-1 and TRBJ2-7; D unresolved. Germline V gene lookup returns CDR1 SQVTM and CDR2 ANQGSEA. This CDR3 comprises 14 residues. Trimming stripped 8 bases from V and 3 bases from J, with 20 bases between. The CDR3 DNA is TGCAGCCAAGGGTACCGGGCCAAAATCTACGAGCAGTACTTC. Protein: CSQGYRAKIYEQYF.

The table lists this clonotype with many counts. The genes are TRBV7-2 and TRBJ2-7; 8 nucleotides align to TRBD1. Trimming took 5 bases from V and 1 from J; bases not matched to a gene: 7. From germline, CDR1 is SGHTA and CDR2 FQGNSA. The CDR3 loop spans 15 amino acids. As DNA, the CDR3 is TGTGCCAGCAGCCCGACAGGGGATCTGTCCTACGAGCAGTACTTC. This translates into CASSPTGDLSYEQYF.